This passage covers 24 T cell receptor beta chains from one sample sequenced in a study of siplizumab effects on memory and regulatory T cells. Sequencing used immunoSEQ multiplex PCR; TCRdb keeps in-frame clones, though not all of them. The sample holds tens of thousands of clones, 96% seen once. Material: naive CD8+ T cells sorted from blood. These TCRs come from a human donor in good health.

Only one count was recorded for this clone. The CDR3 here is CASSQGPGEEQFF. CDR3 DNA sequence: TGCGCCAGCAGCCAGGGCCCCGGGGAAGAGCAGTTCTTC. The rearrangement uses TRBV4-3 and TRBJ2-1; D is possibly TRBD2 (5 bases). The V end was cut by 3 bases, the J end by 10 bases, with 13 bases between. This CDR3 region has 13 residues. CDR1 is LGHNA and CDR2 is YSLEER in the germline V gene.

The chain couples TRBV28 to TRBJ2-7, with 9 bases that match TRBD1. This CDR3 region has 15 residues. Trimming took 10 bases from V and 2 from J; bases not matched to a gene: 12. The germline V gene encodes CDR1 MDHEN and CDR2 SYDVKM. The CDR3 DNA follows: TGTGCCACCGCATGGACAGGGGCGGTCACCTACGAGCAGTACTTC. This encodes CATAWTGAVTYEQYF. Combining the CDR3 with reference TRBV28 and TRBJ2-7 gives the whole variable domain DVKVTQSSRYLVKRTGEKVFLECVQDMDHENMFWYRQDPGLGLRLIYFSYDVKMKEKGDIPEGYSVSREKKERFSLILESASTNQTSMYLCATAWTGAVTYEQYFGPGTRLTVT.

The gene calls are TRBV10-3 and TRBJ1-2, with D perhaps matching TRBD1 (6 bases). This CDR3 comprises 17 residues. Germline V gives CDR1 ENHRY, CDR2 SYGVKD. V gave up 5 bases and J gave up 3 bases, with 22 bases separating them. CDR3 DNA sequence: TGTGCCATCAGTCTTCCAGTAGAGACAGGCGGGGACTATGGCTACACCTTC. Translation gives CAISLPVETGGDYGYTF.

This chain connects TRBV7-9 to TRBJ2-7; 7 bases are shared with TRBD1. There are 14 residues in the CDR3. CDR1 is SEHNR, CDR2 FQNEAQ, per germline (reference sequence). The junction had 8 bases not matched to a gene; V was cut back by 5 bases and J by 4 bases. The CDR3 DNA reads as TGTGCCAGCAGCCACAGACAGGGTCTGTACGAGCAGTACTTC. Translation gives CASSHRQGLYEQYF.

The chain is built from TRBV6-1 and TRBJ2-5; 9 bases are shared with TRBD2. The CDR3 is 16 residues long. Germline CDR1 and CDR2: MNHNS and SASEGT. V shed 4 bases and J 2 bases; nucleotides not matched to a gene: 8. The CDR3 loop is CASSVLAGMKQETQYF. As DNA, the CDR3 is TGTGCCAGCAGTGTCCTAGCGGGGATGAAACAAGAGACCCAGTACTTC.

On this clone itself: At one of its ends the junction is not consistent with the germline gene, which may arise from a read error. This rearrangement joins TRBV6-1 to TRBJ1-5; D is unresolved. The V gene's germline CDR1 is MNHNS and CDR2 SASEGT. The CDR3 is 9 residues long. The CDR3 nucleotides are TGTGCCAGCAGTCAGCCCCAGCATTTT. Amino acids: CASSQPQHF.

The genes are TRBV4-3 and TRBJ1-1, with D perhaps matching TRBD1 (6 bases). CDR3 length equals 15 residues. Germline CDR1 LGHNA, CDR2 YSLEER. Trimming stripped 4 bases from V and 4 bases from J, with 16 bases between. Written as DNA, the CDR3 is TGCGCCAGCAGCCTTTGGGTGGGGGCGATCACTGAAGCTTTCTTT. It specifies CASSLWVGAITEAFF.

This clone was recorded only once. This chain uses TRBV5-5 with TRBJ1-1; D ambiguous. The CDR3 runs 12 residues. Between the trimmed V and J ends, which lost 2 bases and 1 base, there was a span of 3 bases. CDR1 is SGHKS and CDR2 is YYEKEE in the germline V gene (reference sequence). CDR3 loop: CASSFSNTEAFF. CDR3 sequence (DNA): TGTGCCAGCAGCTTTTCGAACACTGAAGCTTTCTTT. Full variable domain (rest looked up from reference TRBV5-5 and TRBJ1-1): DAGVTQSPTHLIKTRGQQVTLRCSPISGHKSVSWYQQVLGQGPQFIFQYYEKEERGRGNFPDRFSARQFPNYSSELNVNALLLGDSALYLCASSFSNTEAFFGQGTRLTVV.

The chain uses TRBV4-1 and TRBJ2-3; a possible D gene is TRBD2 (5 bases). V was cut by 0 bases and J by 2 bases, with 18 bases left in between. CDR3 length: 18 residues. The germline V gene encodes CDR1 MGHRA and CDR2 YSYEKL. CDR3 region: CASSQDLVLADYTDTQYF. The CDR3 DNA reads TGCGCCAGCAGCCAAGATCTGGTGCTAGCTGACTACACAGATACGCAGTATTTT.

The chain joins TRBV4-2 to TRBJ2-7; D is perhaps TRBD2 (5 bases). The germline V gene encodes CDR1 LGHNA and CDR2 YNFKEQ. V shed 0 bases and J shed 6 bases, with 12 bases lying between them. The CDR3 length is 14 residues. The CDR3 reads CASSQERGWGEQYF. The CDR3 DNA sequence: TGTGCCAGCAGCCAAGAGCGCGGGTGGGGCGAGCAGTACTTC.

The chain is built from TRBV30 and TRBJ2-3; TRBD2 matches at 7 bases. Germline CDR1 and CDR2: GTSNPN and SVGIG (reference sequence). The CDR3 runs to 13 residues. After removal of 7 bases from V and 2 bases from J, the junction contained 6 bases not matched to a gene. The CDR3 DNA reads TGTGCCTCGGGACGGGACTACACAGATACGCAGTATTTT. Protein: CASGRDYTDTQYF.

This chain uses TRBV6-6 with TRBJ1-5; TRBD1 might be the D (5 bases). The CDR3 extends over 13 amino acids. The V gene's germline CDR1 is MNHNY and CDR2 SVGAGI (reference sequence). V was clipped by 2 bases and J by 5 bases, with 7 bases between them. CDR3 sequence (DNA): TGTGCCAGCAGTTACGAGGGGTATCAGCCCCAGCATTTT. It yields the protein CASSYEGYQPQHF.

The rearrangement uses TRBV5-4 and TRBJ1-1; D gene ambiguous. The ends were cut back, 4 bases at V and 2 bases at J, with 12 bases in the middle. The germline V gene has CDR1 SGHNT and CDR2 YYREEE (reference sequence). The CDR3 totals 14 residues. The CDR3 bases are TGTGCCAGCAGCGGCGCGTGGCCAAACACTGAAGCTTTCTTT. Residues: CASSGAWPNTEAFF.

This chain joins TRBV7-3 and TRBJ2-7, with D hard to call. CDR1 SGHTA and CDR2 FQGTGA come from the germline V gene. The CDR3 extends over 14 amino acids. Trimming took off 5 bases at V and 3 bases at J, with 14 bases between the two ends. In DNA form, the CDR3 reads TGTGCCAGCAGCCCCCCCGGTCGACTCTACGAGCAGTACTTC. This sequence encodes CASSPPGRLYEQYF.

The V and J genes are TRBV27 and TRBJ1-1, with a possible D match to TRBD1 (5 bases). The CDR3 loop spans 14 amino acids. The germline V gene has CDR1 MNHEY and CDR2 SMNVEV (reference sequence). Trimming took off 0 bases at V and 1 base at J, with 6 bases between the two ends. Here the CDR3 reads CASSLSGGNTEAFF. The CDR3, as DNA: TGTGCCAGCAGTTTATCTGGGGGGAACACTGAAGCTTTCTTT.

This chain links TRBV4-1 with TRBJ2-5; 8 positions agree with TRBD1. V lost 1 base, J lost 5 bases, and 9 bases stayed unmatched. Germline loops: CDR1 MGHRA, CDR2 YSYEKL. This CDR3 has 16 amino acids. The CDR3 sequence is CASSQATDRVVETQYF. In DNA, the CDR3 is TGCGCCAGCAGCCAAGCCACGGACAGGGTAGTCGAGACCCAGTACTTC.

This chain joins TRBV10-2 and TRBJ1-5; possibly TRBD1 for D (6 bases). Germline V gene sequence: CDR1 WSHSY, CDR2 SAAADI. This CDR3 contains 14 residues. The ends were cut back, 4 bases at V and 1 base at J, with 8 bases in the middle. The CDR3 DNA reads as TGCGCCAGCAGTGGGGGGGGCAGCAATCAGCCCCAGCATTTT. Encoded protein: CASSGGGSNQPQHF.

This clone appeared once. For the CDR3, the DNA is TGCGCCAGCAGGCCTTATGAAACAGGGGCGGCCTACGAGCAGTACTTC. Its protein is CASRPYETGAAYEQYF. The chain recombines TRBV23-1 with TRBJ2-7, with 7 bases aligning to TRBD1. TRBV23-1 has ORF status, its function being uncertain. Trimming at V came to 6 bases and at J to 2 bases, leaving 13 bases not matched to a gene. The CDR3 totals 16 residues.

The chain recombines TRBV9 with TRBJ2-1; 8 bases agree with TRBD1. Germline loops: CDR1 SGDLS, CDR2 YYNGEE. V shed 4 bases, J shed 5 bases, and the junction held 11 bases outside the gene matches. The CDR3 is 16 amino acids. CDR3 protein: CASSRWGTGTHNEQFF. The CDR3 nucleotides read TGTGCCAGCAGCCGTTGGGGGACAGGTACCCACAATGAGCAGTTCTTC.

The chain joins TRBV5-4 to TRBJ1-1, with D perhaps TRBD1 (6 bases). Germline values: CDR1 SGHNT, CDR2 YYREEE (reference sequence). CDR3 length equals 14 residues. The V and J ends lost 3 bases and 4 bases respectively, with 13 bases between them. Here the CDR3 reads CASSWGAVSTEAFF. The DNA of the CDR3 is TGTGCCAGCAGCTGGGGGGCCGTGAGCACTGAAGCTTTCTTT.

V is TRBV28 and J is TRBJ1-5; maybe TRBD1 (5 bases). The CDR3 sequence is 15 residues long. The germline CDR1 and CDR2 sequences are MDHEN and SYDVKM. V was clipped by 5 bases and J by 7 bases, with 18 bases between them. CDR3 protein: CASSPYDSQGQPQHF. DNA for the CDR3: TGTGCCAGCAGTCCATATGACAGCCAAGGACAGCCCCAGCATTTT.

Concerning this clone itself: The junction shows a germline mismatch at one end, possibly a read error. The chain is built from TRBV6-1 and TRBJ2-7, with D unclear. Germline V CDR1 and CDR2: MNHNS, SASEGT. The CDR3 is 14 residues long. CDR3 region: CASSEDRTFYEQYF. CDR3 coding DNA: TGTGCCAGCAGCGAAGACCGGACCTTCTACGAGCAGTACTTC.

J is TRBJ1-1 and V is TRBV11-3; D is ambiguous. Trimming stripped 2 bases from V and 6 bases from J, with 13 bases between. This CDR3 spans 14 amino acids. CDR1 and CDR2 (germline): SGHNT, YENEEA. The CDR3 region is CASSLNGYNSEAFF. In DNA form, the CDR3 reads TGTGCCAGCAGCTTAAACGGCTATAATTCTGAAGCTTTCTTT.

The chain has TRBV9 and TRBJ2-3, with 8 bases identical to TRBD2. Germline V gene data show CDR1 as SGDLS and CDR2 as YYNGEE. The V gene end was trimmed by 0 bases and the J gene end by 6 bases; junction bases not matched to a gene: 9. The CDR3 totals 16 residues. The CDR3, as DNA: TGTGCCAGCAGCGTAGACCCTCGGGGGGGCGGGGATACGCAGTATTTT. This sequence encodes CASSVDPRGGGDTQYF.